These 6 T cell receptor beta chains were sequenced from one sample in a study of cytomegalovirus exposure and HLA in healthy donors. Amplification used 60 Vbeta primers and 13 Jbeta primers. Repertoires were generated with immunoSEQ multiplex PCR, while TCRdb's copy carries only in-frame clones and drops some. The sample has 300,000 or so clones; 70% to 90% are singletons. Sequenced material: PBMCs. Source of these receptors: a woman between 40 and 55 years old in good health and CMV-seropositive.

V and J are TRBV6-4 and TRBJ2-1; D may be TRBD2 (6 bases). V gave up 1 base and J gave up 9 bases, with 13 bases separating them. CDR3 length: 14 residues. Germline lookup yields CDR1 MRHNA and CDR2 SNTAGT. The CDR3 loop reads CASSDLWGVGEQFF. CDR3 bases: TGTGCCAGCAGTGACTTGTGGGGGGTCGGTGAGCAGTTCTTC.

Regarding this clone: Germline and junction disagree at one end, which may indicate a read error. The CDR3 sequence is CASSVVTAEKLLF. Here the CDR3 DNA reads TGTGCCAGCAGTGTGGTAACAGCCGAAAAACTGCTTTTT. This chain joins TRBV2 and TRBJ1-4; D gene uncertain. Germline V lookup: CDR1 SNHLY, CDR2 FYNNEI. CDR3 length: 13 residues.

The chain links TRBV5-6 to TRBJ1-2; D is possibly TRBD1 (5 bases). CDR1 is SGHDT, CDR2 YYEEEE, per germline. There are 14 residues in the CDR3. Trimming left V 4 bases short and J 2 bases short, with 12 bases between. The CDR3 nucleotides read TGTGCCAGCAGCGTGGGACCCGGGAACTATGGCTACACCTTC. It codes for CASSVGPGNYGYTF.

CDR3 amino acids: CASSVVEASNQPQHF. In DNA, the CDR3 is TGTGCCAGTAGTGTGGTAGAGGCTAGCAATCAGCCCCAGCATTTT. This chain links TRBV19 with TRBJ1-5; D is uncertain. Germline-derived CDR1 and CDR2 are LNHDA and SQIVND (reference sequence). V was pared by 5 bases and J by 0 bases, with 11 bases between. This CDR3 has 15 residues.

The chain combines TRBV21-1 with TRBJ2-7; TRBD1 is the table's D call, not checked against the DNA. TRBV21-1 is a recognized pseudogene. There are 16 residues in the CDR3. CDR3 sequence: CASSTRTGKVSYEQYF. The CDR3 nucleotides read TGTGCCAGCAGCACCCGGACAGGAAAAGTCTCCTACGAGCAGTACTTC.

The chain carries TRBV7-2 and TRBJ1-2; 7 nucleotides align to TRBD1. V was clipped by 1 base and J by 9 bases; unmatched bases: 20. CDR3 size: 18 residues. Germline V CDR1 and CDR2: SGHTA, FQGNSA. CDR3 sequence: CASSLEVGRGTASNRYTF. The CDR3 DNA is TGTGCCAGCAGCTTAGAGGTCGGCAGGGGGACAGCAAGTAACCGCTACACCTTC.